Presented here are 29 T cell receptor beta chains from one specimen sequenced in a study of blood T cell repertoires in COVID-19. The data were produced by immunoSEQ multiplex PCR, yet TCRdb's version contains in-frame clones alone and is incomplete. The table shows just under 65,000 clones, with approximately 82% occurring only once. Sequenced input: peripheral blood. These receptors were obtained from a human donor in a cohort sampled during active COVID-19.

This clone was seen a handful of times. The chain links TRBV10-3 to TRBJ2-3, with no clear D. This CDR3 region has 13 residues. V was clipped by 10 bases and J by 3 bases, with 14 bases between them. CDR1 ENHRY and CDR2 SYGVKD come from the germline V gene. CDR3 bases: TGTGCCACCTACACCGAGGAGACAGATACGCAGTATTTT. This translates into CATYTEETDTQYF.

The rearrangement uses TRBV5-1 and TRBJ1-6; a possible D gene is TRBD1 (5 bases). V lost 4 bases, J lost 4 bases, and 15 bases lay in between. The CDR3 totals 16 residues. The germline V gene has CDR1 SGHRS and CDR2 YFSETQ. The CDR3 bases are TGCGCCAGCAGCCCGGGGGTAGGGCAATATAATTCACCCCTCCACTTT. Its translation: CASSPGVGQYNSPLHF.

The chain combines TRBV5-4 with TRBJ1-1; D might be TRBD1 (5 bases). The V gene lost 5 bases and the J gene lost 3 bases, with 20 bases spanning the gap. Germline loops: CDR1 SGHNT, CDR2 YYREEE (reference sequence). This CDR3 region has 16 residues. The CDR3 DNA reads as TGTGCCAGCAGTAAGGGGCGGGTACGGAGGGACACTGAAGCTTTCTTT. It encodes CASSKGRVRRDTEAFF.

CDR3 sequence reads: CSASGLANEQFF. CDR3 in DNA: TGCAGTGCTAGTGGACTAGCTAATGAGCAGTTCTTC. The genes are TRBV20-1 and TRBJ2-1; 8 nucleotides line up with TRBD2. The CDR3 loop spans 12 amino acids. Trimming took 3 bases from V and 7 from J; bases not matched to a gene: 2. Per the germline V gene, CDR1 is DFQATT and CDR2 is SNEGSKA (reference sequence).

The rearrangement uses TRBV6-5 and TRBJ1-1, with a tentative D call TRBD1 (6 bases). The CDR3 is made up of 15 amino acids. Germline V lookup: CDR1 MNHEY, CDR2 SVGAGI. With 2 bases removed from V and 3 bases from J, the gap between germline ends came to 13 bases. CDR3 nucleotides: TGTGCCAGCAGTTACCAACAGGGATTTCACACTGAAGCTTTCTTT. Its protein is CASSYQQGFHTEAFF.

The CDR3 here is CASSLAAINNEQFF. CDR3 bases: TGCGCCAGCAGCTTAGCGGCCATAAACAATGAGCAGTTCTTC. V gene TRBV5-1 combines with J gene TRBJ2-1; D is perhaps TRBD2 (5 bases). This CDR3 is 14 amino acids long. In germline, CDR1 is SGHRS, CDR2 YFSETQ. Trimming took off 2 bases at V and 5 bases at J, with 11 bases between the two ends. Filled out from reference TRBV5-1 and TRBJ2-1, the complete variable domain reads KAGVTQTPRYLIKTRGQQVTLSCSPISGHRSVSWYQQTPGQGLQFLFEYFSETQRNKGNFPGRFSGRQFSNSRSEMNVSTLELGDSALYLCASSLAAINNEQFFGPGTRLTVL.

V gene TRBV9 combines with J gene TRBJ2-1; possibly TRBD2 for D (6 bases). V was cut by 6 bases and J by 6 bases, with 13 bases left in between. The germline V gene has CDR1 SGDLS and CDR2 YYNGEE. The CDR3 has 13 residues. In DNA, the CDR3 is TGTGCCAGCAACCGCATCGGGGGCAATGAGCAGTTCTTC. Residues: CASNRIGGNEQFF. The full variable domain, completed using reference TRBV9 and TRBJ2-1, is DSGVTQTPKHLITATGQRVTLRCSPRSGDLSVYWYQQSLDQGLQFLIQYYNGEERAKGNILERFSAQQFPDLHSELNLSSLELGDSALYFCASNRIGGNEQFFGPGTRLTVL.

This chain connects TRBV19 to TRBJ1-2; D is perhaps TRBD1 (5 bases). Trimming removed 5 bases from V and 9 bases from J, with 13 bases in between. This CDR3 is 12 amino acids long. Germline V CDR1 and CDR2: LNHDA, SQIVND (reference sequence). This chain's CDR3 is CASSPLGGSYTF. The CDR3 DNA follows: TGTGCCAGTAGTCCCCTTGGGGGGAGCTACACCTTC.

The gene calls are TRBV30 and TRBJ2-7; 11 bases line up with TRBD2. The germline gives CDR1 GTSNPN, CDR2 SVGIG (reference sequence). The CDR3 is 14 residues long. With 5 bases clipped from V and 1 base from J, the junction kept 4 bases outside the gene matches. The CDR3 protein is CAWQTSGVSYEQYF. Written as DNA, the CDR3 is TGTGCCTGGCAGACTAGCGGGGTATCCTACGAGCAGTACTTC.

The gene calls are TRBV19 and TRBJ2-7, with 7 bases identical to TRBD2. CDR3 length: 14 amino acids. V was clipped by 5 bases and J by 1 base; unmatched bases: 5. CDR1 and CDR2 from the germline V gene are LNHDA and SQIVND (reference sequence). As DNA, the CDR3 is TGTGCCAGTAGTCAGGGCGGGGGTTCCTACGAGCAGTACTTC. Protein product: CASSQGGGSYEQYF.

The chain links TRBV5-4 to TRBJ1-3; D is perhaps TRBD1 (5 bases). CDR1 SGHNT and CDR2 YYREEE come from the germline V gene (reference sequence). The CDR3 is 15 amino acids. The germline V and J ends were trimmed by 0 bases and 3 bases, with 10 bases remaining between them. CDR3 bases: TGTGCCAGCAGCTTGGCAGGGATAAATGGAAACACCATATATTTT. Translating it yields CASSLAGINGNTIYF.

The chain links TRBV12-3 or TRBV12-4 to TRBJ2-3; D gene unclear. With 3 bases removed from V and 3 bases from J, the gap between germline ends came to 7 bases. CDR3 length equals 13 residues. CDR3 bases: TGTGCCAGCAGTTTTGAGCTGACAGATACGCAGTATTTT. It is translated as CASSFELTDTQYF.

The gene calls are TRBV6-5 and TRBJ2-7; 8 bases agree with TRBD1. Germline values: CDR1 MNHEY, CDR2 SVGAGI. Trimming removed 5 bases from V and 4 bases from J; junction bases left unmatched: 10. The CDR3 has 15 residues. CDR3 in DNA: TGTGCCAGCAGTACCCAGGGGGCGCGCCAATACGAGCAGTACTTC. Translated: CASSTQGARQYEQYF.

As DNA, the CDR3 is TGTGCCAGCAGTTTGGGGAGCACCTATGGCTACACCTTC. Residues: CASSLGSTYGYTF. The genes are TRBV12-3 or TRBV12-4 and TRBJ1-2; D remains unclear. The CDR3 has 13 amino acids. Trimming removed 3 bases from V and 4 bases from J, with 9 bases in between.

V usage is TRBV7-9 and J usage is TRBJ2-7; possibly TRBD1 for D (6 bases). Deletions cut 5 bases from V and 5 bases from J, with 22 bases between. Germline V lookup: CDR1 SEHNR, CDR2 FQNEAQ (reference sequence). The CDR3 has 16 amino acids. For the CDR3, the DNA is TGTGCCAGCAGCCCTGGTGGTGGGGGCCTCGTTCACGAGCAGTACTTC. Residues: CASSPGGGGLVHEQYF.

J is TRBJ1-1 and V is TRBV6-5; no definite D call. Germline CDR1 MNHEY, CDR2 SVGAGI. V was cut by 5 bases and J by 7 bases, with 8 bases left in between. The CDR3 covers 11 residues. CDR3 sequence reads: CASSNQREAFF. CDR3 DNA: TGTGCCAGCAGTAACCAGCGTGAAGCTTTCTTT.

The V gene is TRBV5-8, the J gene TRBJ2-7; TRBD1 matches 8 bases. CDR1 and CDR2 (germline): SGHTS, YDEGEE. J gave up 2 bases and V 4 bases, and 5 bases lay outside the gene matches. The CDR3 loop spans 14 amino acids. The CDR3 protein is CASSLKQGAYEQYF. The CDR3 bases are TGTGCCAGCAGCCTTAAACAGGGGGCCTACGAGCAGTACTTC.

This clone appeared once. This rearrangement joins TRBV30 to TRBJ2-7, with a tentative D call TRBD1 (6 bases). This CDR3 has 14 residues. CDR1 and CDR2 (germline): GTSNPN, SVGIG (reference sequence). Trimming cost V 4 bases and J 5 bases, with 18 bases left between them. CDR3 DNA: TGTGCCTGGAATTCTAACAGGGAAGTCGACGAGCAGTACTTC. This sequence encodes CAWNSNREVDEQYF. Full variable domain (outside the CDR3, taken from reference TRBV30 and TRBJ2-7): SQTIHQWPATLVQPVGSPLSLECTVEGTSNPNLYWYRQAAGRGLQLLFYSVGIGQISSEVPQNLSASRPQDRQFILSSKKLLLSDSGFYLCAWNSNREVDEQYFGPGTRLTVT.

The rearrangement joins TRBV9 to TRBJ1-5; D possibly corresponds to TRBD1 (6 bases). The CDR3 extends over 17 amino acids. The V end was cut by 1 base, the J end by 4 bases, with 18 bases between. CDR1 is SGDLS and CDR2 is YYNGEE in the germline V gene. CDR3 nucleotides: TGTGCCAGCAGCGTATCACCTCTGGACAGTCCAAATCAGCCCCAGCATTTT. Encoded protein: CASSVSPLDSPNQPQHF.

The chain links TRBV15 to TRBJ1-2; no clear D. Trimming removed 0 bases from V and 8 bases from J, with 16 bases in between. Germline CDR1 LNHNV, CDR2 YYDKDF (reference sequence). The CDR3 has 15 amino acids. CDR3 sequence reads: CATSRDRHQSGGYTF. The CDR3 bases are TGTGCCACCAGCAGAGATAGACACCAATCGGGGGGCTACACCTTC.

The genes are TRBV2 and TRBJ2-2; the D gene is possibly TRBD1 (6 bases). Deletions cut 6 bases from V and 3 bases from J, with 14 bases between. In germline, CDR1 is SNHLY, CDR2 FYNNEI. The CDR3 totals 15 residues. CDR3 residues: CASRESRGDTGELFF. The CDR3, as DNA: TGTGCCAGCAGAGAGTCCAGGGGAGACACCGGGGAGCTGTTTTTT.

V and J are TRBV9 and TRBJ1-2, with unresolved D. V lost 7 bases to trimming and J lost 5 bases, with 12 bases between them. CDR1 and CDR2 (germline): SGDLS, YYNGEE. This CDR3 spans 12 amino acids. CDR3 sequence (DNA): TGTGCCAGCGGGAGGGATGGATATGGCTACACCTTC. Translation: CASGRDGYGYTF.

Turning to this clone: A junction end diverges from the germline sequence, so it may reflect a read error. CDR3 sequence: CASREAVGGAPFF. The CDR3 region has the DNA TGTGCCAGCAGAGAAGCAGTAGGGGGGGCCCCTTTCTTT. The rearrangement joins TRBV2 to TRBJ1-1, with a weak D call TRBD1 (6 bases). CDR1 SNHLY and CDR2 FYNNEI come from the germline V gene. CDR3 length: 13 residues.

This chain joins TRBV2 and TRBJ2-2; D is undetermined. Per germline, CDR1 SNHLY and CDR2 FYNNEI. V lost 2 bases and J 7 bases, leaving 14 bases between the germline ends. This CDR3 region has 15 residues. The CDR3 region is CASSETLRFIGELFF. The CDR3 bases are TGTGCCAGCAGTGAAACGTTGAGGTTTATCGGGGAGCTGTTTTTT.

The chain employs TRBV14 and TRBJ2-1; 9 bases fit TRBD2. With V trimmed by 8 bases and J by 9 bases, 14 bases remained unmatched. The germline V gene has CDR1 SGHDN and CDR2 FVKESK. The CDR3 runs to 15 residues. The CDR3 coding sequence is TGTGCCAGCCGCCCTTGGGCGGGAGGGCCCAGTGAGCAGTTCTTC. Residues: CASRPWAGGPSEQFF.

The rearrangement links TRBV7-8 to TRBJ1-2, with D perhaps TRBD1 (5 bases). The CDR3 spans 14 residues. V gave up 5 bases and J gave up 0 bases, with 10 bases separating them. Germline CDR1 and CDR2: SGHVS and FQNEAQ. The CDR3 bases are TGTGCCAGCAGCGCGACAGAGTCTAACTATGGCTACACCTTC. Amino acid sequence: CASSATESNYGYTF.

V usage is TRBV6-5 and J usage is TRBJ1-4; 8 nucleotides align to TRBD1. This CDR3 is 14 amino acids long. V gave up 6 bases and J gave up 8 bases; unmatched junction bases: 8. Germline assignment: CDR1 MNHEY and CDR2 SVGAGI. The CDR3 loop reads CASRPTGGQEKLFF. CDR3 sequence (DNA): TGTGCCAGCAGACCCACAGGGGGGCAGGAAAAACTGTTTTTT.

The rearrangement links TRBV7-9 to TRBJ1-2, with D perhaps TRBD1 (6 bases). Per the germline V gene, CDR1 is SEHNR and CDR2 is FQNEAQ (reference sequence). The CDR3 is 12 amino acids. Between the trimmed V and J ends, which lost 5 bases and 5 bases, there was a span of 9 bases. CDR3 residues: CASSPGQYGYTF. The CDR3 DNA reads as TGTGCCAGCAGCCCCGGACAGTATGGCTACACCTTC.

This clone occurred a few times. V is TRBV5-6 and J is TRBJ1-1; tentatively, D is TRBD1 (6 bases). The ends were cut back, 7 bases at V and 0 bases at J, with 16 bases in the middle. This CDR3 has 15 residues. CDR1 and CDR2 (germline): SGHDT, YYEEEE. CDR3 bases: TGTGCCAGCGGATGGACAGTGGTACTGAACACTGAAGCTTTCTTT. It yields the protein CASGWTVVLNTEAFF.